One and the same sample provided the 9 T cell receptor beta chains below, sequenced in a study of blood T cell repertoires in COVID-19 (dated by TCRdb to 2018 to 2020). Receptors were amplified or captured by the immunoSEQ multiplex PCR assay. The table comes from immuneACCESS by way of TCRdb, which keeps in-frame sequences with V and J called. Part of the clones is missing from these tables; in studies checked, under half for an unresolved V gene and the rest for unknown reasons. Present in this sample are about 150,000 clones, roughly 84% of which were seen just once. Jointly, the top ten make up approximately 7.1% of the sample. Sequencing was performed on peripheral blood. These receptors originate from a woman aged 45 to 65 in a cohort sampled during active or convalescent COVID-19.

In the case of this clone: One end of the junction is discordant with germline, which a read error may explain. V is TRBV4-1 and J is TRBJ1-3, with 8 bases lining up with TRBD1. Germline V gene data show CDR1 as MGHRA and CDR2 as YSYEKL. The CDR3 totals 17 residues. CDR3 region: CATSRPGQDYSGNTIYF. The CDR3, as DNA: TGCGCCACCAGCCGGCCGGGACAGGATTACTCTGGAAACACCATATATTTT.

This chain joins TRBV7-8 and TRBJ1-2; D might be TRBD1 (5 bases). The length of the CDR3 is 13 residues. V lost 1 base and J 5 bases, leaving 8 bases between the germline ends. Germline V gives CDR1 SGHVS, CDR2 FQNEAQ. Here the CDR3 DNA reads TGTGCCAGCAGCTTAGGGCAGGGATATGGCTACACCTTC. Protein sequence: CASSLGQGYGYTF.

V and J are TRBV5-5 and TRBJ2-7; 7 bases line up with TRBD1. From germline, CDR1 is SGHKS and CDR2 YYEKEE (reference sequence). The CDR3 has 14 residues. The junction had 2 bases not matched to a gene; V was cut back by 0 bases and J by 2 bases. The CDR3 DNA reads as TGTGCCAGCAGCTTGGATGGGACAGCCTACGAGCAGTACTTC. It codes for CASSLDGTAYEQYF.

This chain connects TRBV6-1 to TRBJ1-4; tentatively, D is TRBD1 (6 bases). This CDR3 has 16 residues. V lost 0 bases and J lost 5, with 13 bases in between. The germline V gene encodes CDR1 MNHNS and CDR2 SASEGT. CDR3 region: CASSEARGQGNEKLFF. The CDR3 DNA reads as TGTGCCAGCAGTGAAGCGCGGGGGCAGGGGAATGAAAAACTGTTTTTT.

The chain recombines TRBV2 with TRBJ2-3; D may be TRBD2 (5 bases). Looked up from germline, CDR1 is SNHLY and CDR2 is FYNNEI. This CDR3 is built from 13 residues. Trimming left V 3 bases short and J 2 bases short, with 6 bases between. Here the CDR3 reads CASSERVTDTQYF. CDR3 sequence (DNA): TGTGCCAGCAGTGAGCGGGTCACAGATACGCAGTATTTT.

The genes are TRBV3-1 (or the pseudogene TRBV3-2) and TRBJ1-1; D is ambiguous. Germline CDR1 reads LGHDT; CDR2 reads YNNKEL (reference sequence). Trimming took 4 bases from V and 1 from J, leaving 13 bases between them. The CDR3 length is 15 residues. Here the CDR3 DNA reads TGTGCCAGCAGCCCAAGCGGCATCCGGAACACTGAAGCTTTCTTT. It yields the protein CASSPSGIRNTEAFF.

The CDR3 loop is CASSVDGRQGYEQYF. For the CDR3, the DNA is TGTGCCAGCAGCGTAGACGGACGCCAGGGGTACGAGCAGTACTTC. The rearrangement joins TRBV9 to TRBJ2-7; TRBD1 is a possible D gene (6 bases). Germline loops: CDR1 SGDLS, CDR2 YYNGEE. The CDR3 covers 15 residues. Trimming took 0 bases from V and 4 from J, leaving 14 bases between them.

The rearrangement uses TRBV28 and TRBJ1-2, with D maybe TRBD1 (6 bases). The V and J ends lost 2 bases and 8 bases respectively, with 12 bases between them. The CDR3 runs 13 residues. Germline V gene lookup returns CDR1 MDHEN and CDR2 SYDVKM. CDR3 nucleotide sequence: TGTGCCAGCAGTTTAGGGTCAGGGGACGGCTACACCTTC. The encoded protein is CASSLGSGDGYTF.

This clone was observed at least ten times. The chain has TRBV19 and TRBJ1-2; 11 nucleotides align to TRBD1. From germline, CDR1 is LNHDA and CDR2 SQIVND (reference sequence). The CDR3 has 19 residues. V shed 2 bases and J 4 bases; nucleotides not matched to a gene: 15. CDR3 sequence: CASSILGKDRGRRTYGYTF. The CDR3, as DNA: TGTGCCAGTAGTATATTGGGGAAGGACAGGGGGCGCCGTACCTATGGCTACACCTTC. Supplemented by reference TRBV19 and TRBJ1-2, the full variable domain reads DGGITQSPKYLFRKEGQNVTLSCEQNLNHDAMYWYRQDPGQGLRLIYYSQIVNDFQKGDIAEGYSVSREKKESFPLTVTSAQKNPTAFYLCASSILGKDRGRRTYGYTFGSGTRLTVV.